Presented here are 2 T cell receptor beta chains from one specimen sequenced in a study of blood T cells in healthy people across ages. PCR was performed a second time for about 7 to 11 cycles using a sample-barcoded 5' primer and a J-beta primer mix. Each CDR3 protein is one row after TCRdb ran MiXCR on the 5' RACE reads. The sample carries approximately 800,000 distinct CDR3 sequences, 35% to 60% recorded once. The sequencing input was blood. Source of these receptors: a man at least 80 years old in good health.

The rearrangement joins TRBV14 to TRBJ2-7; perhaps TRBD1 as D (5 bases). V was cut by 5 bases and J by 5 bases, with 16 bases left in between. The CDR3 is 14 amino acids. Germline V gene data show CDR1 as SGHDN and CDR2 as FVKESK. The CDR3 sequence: CASSLQDVFHEQYF. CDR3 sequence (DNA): TGTGCCAGCAGCTTACAGGATGTTTTCCACGAGCAGTACTTC.

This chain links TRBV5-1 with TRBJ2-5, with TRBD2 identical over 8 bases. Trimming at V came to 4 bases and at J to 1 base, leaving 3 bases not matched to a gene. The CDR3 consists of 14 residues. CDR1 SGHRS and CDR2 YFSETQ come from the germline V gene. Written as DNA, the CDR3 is TGCGCCAGCAGCGACACTAGCGGCCAAGAGACCCAGTACTTC. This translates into CASSDTSGQETQYF.